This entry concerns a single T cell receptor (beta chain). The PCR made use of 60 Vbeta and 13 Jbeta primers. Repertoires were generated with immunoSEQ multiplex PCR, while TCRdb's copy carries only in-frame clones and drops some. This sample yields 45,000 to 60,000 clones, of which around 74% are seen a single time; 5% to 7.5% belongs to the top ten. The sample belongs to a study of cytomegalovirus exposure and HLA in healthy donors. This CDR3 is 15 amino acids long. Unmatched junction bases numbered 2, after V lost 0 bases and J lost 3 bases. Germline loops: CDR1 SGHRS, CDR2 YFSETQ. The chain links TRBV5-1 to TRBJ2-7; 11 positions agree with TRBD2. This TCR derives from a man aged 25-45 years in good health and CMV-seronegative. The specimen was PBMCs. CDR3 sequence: CASSLVAGGVYEQYF. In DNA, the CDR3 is TGCGCCAGCAGCTTGGTAGCGGGAGGGGTCTACGAGCAGTACTTC.